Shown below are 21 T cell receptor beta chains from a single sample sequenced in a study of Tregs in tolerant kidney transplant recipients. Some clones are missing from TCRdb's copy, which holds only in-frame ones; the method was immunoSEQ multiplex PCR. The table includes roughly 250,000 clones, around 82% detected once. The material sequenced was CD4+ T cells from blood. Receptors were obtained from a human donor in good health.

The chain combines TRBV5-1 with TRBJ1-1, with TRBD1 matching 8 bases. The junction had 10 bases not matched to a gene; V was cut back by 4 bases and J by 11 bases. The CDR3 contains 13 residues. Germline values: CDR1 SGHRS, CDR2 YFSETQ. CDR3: CASSPDRDLEAFF. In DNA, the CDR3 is TGCGCCAGCAGCCCGGACAGGGATCTAGAGGCTTTCTTT. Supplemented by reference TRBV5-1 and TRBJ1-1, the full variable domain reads KAGVTQTPRYLIKTRGQQVTLSCSPISGHRSVSWYQQTPGQGLQFLFEYFSETQRNKGNFPGRFSGRQFSNSRSEMNVSTLELGDSALYLCASSPDRDLEAFFGQGTRLTVV.

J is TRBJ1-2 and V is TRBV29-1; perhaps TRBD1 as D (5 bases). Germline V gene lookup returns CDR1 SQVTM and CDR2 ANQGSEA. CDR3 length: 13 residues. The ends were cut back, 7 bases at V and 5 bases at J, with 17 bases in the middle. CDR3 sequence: CSALVGGVYGYTF. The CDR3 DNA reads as TGCAGCGCGCTGGTCGGGGGGGTATATGGCTACACCTTC.

CDR3 coding DNA: TGTGCCAGCAGCTTGTTTCCGGGACAAGTCGAGCAGTACTTC. It encodes CASSLFPGQVEQYF. This chain joins TRBV5-4 and TRBJ2-7; D possibly corresponds to TRBD1 (6 bases). The CDR3 consists of 14 residues. In germline, CDR1 is SGHNT, CDR2 YYREEE (reference sequence). V shed 1 base and J shed 6 bases, with 14 bases lying between them.

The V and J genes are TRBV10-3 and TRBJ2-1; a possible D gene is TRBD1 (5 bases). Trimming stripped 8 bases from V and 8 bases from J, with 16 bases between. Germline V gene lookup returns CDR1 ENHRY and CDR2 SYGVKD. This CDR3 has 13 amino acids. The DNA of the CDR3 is TGTGCCATCTCAGGGCTAGATTCCGATGAGCAGTTCTTC. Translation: CAISGLDSDEQFF.

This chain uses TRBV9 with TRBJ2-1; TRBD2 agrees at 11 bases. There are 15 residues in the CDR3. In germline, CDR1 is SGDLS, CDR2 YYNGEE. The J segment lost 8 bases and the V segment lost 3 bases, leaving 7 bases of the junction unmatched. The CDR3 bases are TGTGCCAGCAGCGGCGGGACTAGCGGCGTGCATGAGCAGTTCTTC. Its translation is CASSGGTSGVHEQFF.

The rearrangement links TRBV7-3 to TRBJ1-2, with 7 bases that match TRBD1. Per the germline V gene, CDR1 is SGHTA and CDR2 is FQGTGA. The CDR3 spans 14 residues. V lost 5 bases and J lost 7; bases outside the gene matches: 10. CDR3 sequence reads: CASSPSGTVGGYTF. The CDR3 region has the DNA TGTGCCAGCAGCCCTTCGGGGACAGTGGGTGGCTACACCTTC.

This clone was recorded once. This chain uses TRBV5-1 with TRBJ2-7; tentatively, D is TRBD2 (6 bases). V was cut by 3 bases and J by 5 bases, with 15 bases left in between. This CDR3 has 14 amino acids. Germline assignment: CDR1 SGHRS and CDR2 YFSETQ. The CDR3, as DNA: TGCGCCAGCAGCTGGGAGGTTTTTAAAGACGAGCAGTACTTC. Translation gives CASSWEVFKDEQYF. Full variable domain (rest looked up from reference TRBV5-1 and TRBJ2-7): KAGVTQTPRYLIKTRGQQVTLSCSPISGHRSVSWYQQTPGQGLQFLFEYFSETQRNKGNFPGRFSGRQFSNSRSEMNVSTLELGDSALYLCASSWEVFKDEQYFGPGTRLTVT.

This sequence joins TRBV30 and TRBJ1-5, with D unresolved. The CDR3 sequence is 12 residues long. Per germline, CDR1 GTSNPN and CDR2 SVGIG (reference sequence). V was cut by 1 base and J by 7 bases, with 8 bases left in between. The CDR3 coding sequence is TGTGCCTGGAGTGAGCGAGGGCAGCCCCAGCATTTT. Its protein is CAWSERGQPQHF.

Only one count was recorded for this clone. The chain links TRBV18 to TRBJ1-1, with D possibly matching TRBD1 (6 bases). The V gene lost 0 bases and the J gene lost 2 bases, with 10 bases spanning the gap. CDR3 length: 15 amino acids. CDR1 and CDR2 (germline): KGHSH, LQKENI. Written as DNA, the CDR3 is TGTGCCAGCTCACCACCGTCAGGGGCTAACACTGAAGCTTTCTTT. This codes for CASSPPSGANTEAFF.

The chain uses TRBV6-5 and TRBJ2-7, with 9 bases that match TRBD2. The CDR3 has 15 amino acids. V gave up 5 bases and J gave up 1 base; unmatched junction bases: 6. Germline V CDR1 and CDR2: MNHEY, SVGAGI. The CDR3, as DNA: TGTGCCAGCAGTCATATAGCGGGAGCGTCCTACGAGCAGTACTTC. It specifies CASSHIAGASYEQYF.

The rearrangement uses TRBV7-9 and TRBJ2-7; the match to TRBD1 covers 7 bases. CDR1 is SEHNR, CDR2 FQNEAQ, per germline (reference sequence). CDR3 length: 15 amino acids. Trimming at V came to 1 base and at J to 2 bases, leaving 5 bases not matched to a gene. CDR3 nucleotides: TGTGCCAGCAGCTTAGAATACAGGGGCGCCTACGAGCAGTACTTC. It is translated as CASSLEYRGAYEQYF.

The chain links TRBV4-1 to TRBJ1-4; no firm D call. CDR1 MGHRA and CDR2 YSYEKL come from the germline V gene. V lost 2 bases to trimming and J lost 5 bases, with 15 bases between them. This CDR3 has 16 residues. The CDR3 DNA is TGCGCCAGCAGCCAAATCGCCCTTAGTCTGAATGAAAAACTGTTTTTT. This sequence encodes CASSQIALSLNEKLFF.

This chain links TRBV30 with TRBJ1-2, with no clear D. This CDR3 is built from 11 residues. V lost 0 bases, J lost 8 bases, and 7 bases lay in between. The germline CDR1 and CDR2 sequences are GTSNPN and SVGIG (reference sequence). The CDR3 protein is CAWSVGRGYTF. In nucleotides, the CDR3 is TGTGCCTGGAGTGTGGGTCGCGGCTACACCTTC.

The CDR3: CAIGTMGDEQFF. In DNA form, the CDR3 reads TGTGCCATCGGGACCATGGGGGATGAGCAGTTCTTC. The chain joins TRBV10-3 to TRBJ2-1; D may correspond to TRBD1 or TRBD2 (5 bases each). Germline CDR1 is ENHRY and CDR2 is SYGVKD. The CDR3 is made up of 12 amino acids. The germline V and J ends were trimmed by 8 bases and 8 bases, with 13 bases remaining between them.

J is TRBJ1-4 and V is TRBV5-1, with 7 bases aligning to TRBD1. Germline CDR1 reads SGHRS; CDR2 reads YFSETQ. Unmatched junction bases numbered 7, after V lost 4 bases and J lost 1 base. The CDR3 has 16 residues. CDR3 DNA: TGCGCCAGCAGCCCTAGACAGGGAAGAACTAATGAAAAACTGTTTTTT. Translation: CASSPRQGRTNEKLFF.

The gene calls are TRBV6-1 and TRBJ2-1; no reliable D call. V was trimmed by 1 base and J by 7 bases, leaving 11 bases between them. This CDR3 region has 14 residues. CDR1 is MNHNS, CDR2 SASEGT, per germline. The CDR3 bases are TGTGCCAGCAGTGAAGGTCTCCTAGGTAATGAGCAGTTCTTC. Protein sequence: CASSEGLLGNEQFF.

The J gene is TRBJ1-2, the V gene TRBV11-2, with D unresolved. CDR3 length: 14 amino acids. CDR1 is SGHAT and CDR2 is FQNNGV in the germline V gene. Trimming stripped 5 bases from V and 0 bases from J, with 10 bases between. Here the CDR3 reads CASSTGFANYGYTF. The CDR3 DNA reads TGTGCCAGCAGCACGGGGTTCGCTAACTATGGCTACACCTTC.

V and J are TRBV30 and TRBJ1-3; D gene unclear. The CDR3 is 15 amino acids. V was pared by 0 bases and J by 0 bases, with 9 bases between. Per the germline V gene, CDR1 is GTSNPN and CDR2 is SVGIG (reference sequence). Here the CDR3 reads CAWSVWEPSGNTIYF. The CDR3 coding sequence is TGTGCCTGGAGTGTATGGGAGCCCTCTGGAAACACCATATATTTT.

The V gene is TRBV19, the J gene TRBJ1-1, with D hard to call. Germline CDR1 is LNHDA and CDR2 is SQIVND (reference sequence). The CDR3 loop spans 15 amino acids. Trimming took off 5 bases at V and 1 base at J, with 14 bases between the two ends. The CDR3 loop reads CASSLLLGENTEAFF. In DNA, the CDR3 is TGTGCCAGTAGTTTGCTTCTCGGAGAGAACACTGAAGCTTTCTTT.

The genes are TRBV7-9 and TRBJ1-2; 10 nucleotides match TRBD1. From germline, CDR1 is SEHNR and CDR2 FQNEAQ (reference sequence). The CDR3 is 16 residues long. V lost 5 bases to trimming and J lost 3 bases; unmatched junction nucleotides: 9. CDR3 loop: CASSGPGQGPYYGYTF. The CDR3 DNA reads TGTGCCAGCAGCGGTCCGGGACAGGGGCCTTACTATGGCTACACCTTC.

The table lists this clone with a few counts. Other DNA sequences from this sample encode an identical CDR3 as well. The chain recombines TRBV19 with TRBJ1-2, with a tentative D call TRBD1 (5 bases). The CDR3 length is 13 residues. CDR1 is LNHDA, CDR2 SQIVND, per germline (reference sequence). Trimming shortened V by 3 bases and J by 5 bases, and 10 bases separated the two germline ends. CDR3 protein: CASSIGQGYGYTF. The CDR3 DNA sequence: TGTGCCAGTAGTATTGGCCAGGGTTATGGCTACACCTTC.